This TCR beta chain was documented in a study of T cell responses to AZD1222 COVID-19 vaccine. J gave up 5 bases and V 2 bases, and 5 bases lay outside the gene matches. Germline values: CDR1 LGHDT, CDR2 YNNKEL (reference sequence). The CDR3 spans 14 residues. Sequencing used immunoSEQ multiplex PCR; TCRdb keeps in-frame clones, though not all of them. The sample lists 25,000 to 35,000 clones, around nine tenths occurring once. The clonotype was recovered from an adult in good health. The sample consisted of peripheral blood, taken on day 0 of AZD1222 vaccination. The chain uses TRBV3-1 (or the pseudogene TRBV3-2) and TRBJ1-1, with 7 bases matching TRBD1. The CDR3 here is CASSQLGGQTEAFF. CDR3 nucleotide sequence: TGTGCCAGCAGCCAACTAGGGGGCCAAACTGAAGCTTTCTTT.